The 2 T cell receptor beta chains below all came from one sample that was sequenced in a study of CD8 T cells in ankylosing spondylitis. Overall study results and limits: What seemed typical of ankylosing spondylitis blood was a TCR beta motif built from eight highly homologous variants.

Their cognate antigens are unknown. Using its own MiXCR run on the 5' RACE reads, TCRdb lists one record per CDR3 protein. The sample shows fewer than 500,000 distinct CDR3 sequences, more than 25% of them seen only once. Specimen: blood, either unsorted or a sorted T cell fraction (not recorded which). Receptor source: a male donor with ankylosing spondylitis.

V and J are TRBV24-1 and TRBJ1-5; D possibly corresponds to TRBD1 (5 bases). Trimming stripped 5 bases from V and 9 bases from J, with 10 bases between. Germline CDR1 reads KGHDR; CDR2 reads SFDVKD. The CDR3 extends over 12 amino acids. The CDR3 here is CATSAGGGPQHF. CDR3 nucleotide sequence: TGTGCCACCAGTGCCGGGGGGGGGCCCCAGCATTTT.

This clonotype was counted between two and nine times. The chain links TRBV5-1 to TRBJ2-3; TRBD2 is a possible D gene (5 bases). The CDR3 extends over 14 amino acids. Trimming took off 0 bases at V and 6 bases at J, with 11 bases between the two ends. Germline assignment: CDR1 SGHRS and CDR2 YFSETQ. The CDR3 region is CASSLGGSMDTQYF. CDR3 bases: TGCGCCAGCAGCTTGGGAGGGTCTATGGATACGCAGTATTTT. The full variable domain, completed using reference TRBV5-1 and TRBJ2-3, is KAGVTQTPRYLIKTRGQQVTLSCSPISGHRSVSWYQQTPGQGLQFLFEYFSETQRNKGNFPGRFSGRQFSNSRSEMNVSTLELGDSALYLCASSLGGSMDTQYFGPGTRLTVL.